This T cell receptor (beta chain) was found in a study of T cell changes during pregnancy in multiple sclerosis (dated by TCRdb to about 2019). In terms of the full investigation: The study looked at changes in the T cell repertoire across pregnancy in women with multiple sclerosis.

Libraries came from the immunoSEQ multiplex PCR assay. TCRdb took over this immuneACCESS table, retaining in-frame rearrangements with V and J assigned. Such tables are incomplete; in checked studies, under half of the missing clones stem from an unresolved V gene, and the remainder is unexplained. This sample comprises around 120,000 clones, roughly 92% of them detected only once. About 3.2% of the sample goes to the ten largest clones. About this clone itself: Its binding antigen is unknown. No much larger clone is present one base from it, and per-base qualities are unavailable.

The germline V gene provides CDR1 SGHDN and CDR2 FVKESK. The CDR3 has 15 amino acids, counting the end cysteine and phenylalanine. The CDR3 DNA has 45 bases and is translated from base 1. V is clipped by 1 base and J by 5 bases, and the sequence between their germline boundaries is 15 bases long. This clonotype was obtained from a female donor with multiple sclerosis, enrolled in a pregnancy study. Specimen: peripheral blood, collected after pregnancy. The V and J segments used are TRBV14 and TRBJ2-7; 6 matching bases give a weak D call of TRBD1. The sequenced DNA is TGTGCCAGCAGCCAAGGGGGGCGCGTGTTTGACGAGCAGTACTTC. Translated, this is CASSQGGRVFDEQYF. The full variable domain, with segments outside the CDR3 supplied by the reference TRBV14 and TRBJ2-7 proteins, appears as EAGVTQFPSHSVIEKGQTVTLRCDPISGHDNLYWYRRVMGKEIKFLLHFVKESKQDESGMPNNRFLAERTGGTYSTLKVQPAELEDSGVYFCASSQGGRVFDEQYFGPGTRLTVT.